These 22 T cell receptor beta chains were sequenced from one sample in a study of T cell repertoires in cytomegalovirus infection. TCRdb redid the calling of the reads with MiXCR, one entry per CDR3 protein. The sample consists of about 220,000 distinct CDR3 sequences, 30% to 45% of them appearing once. What these receptors recognize is not known. The source was CD8+ T cells from cultured PBMCs, collected from culture after CMV antigen stimulation. Receptor source: a human donor in good health (CMV status not recorded). Some clones in this sample may be carry-over from other donors' samples.

This chain uses TRBV7-2 with TRBJ2-7, with D possibly matching TRBD1 (6 bases). Germline CDR1 reads SGHTA; CDR2 reads FQGNSA. Between the trimmed V and J ends, which lost 1 base and 2 bases, there was a span of 12 bases. The CDR3 contains 15 residues. CDR3 in amino acids: CASSLDWGPTYEQYF. DNA for the CDR3: TGTGCCAGCAGCTTAGATTGGGGGCCGACCTACGAGCAGTACTTC.

This chain joins TRBV27 and TRBJ2-4, with 7 positions matching TRBD1. V dropped 8 bases and J dropped 7; count of bases not matched to a gene: 11. The CDR3 contains 14 residues. The V gene's germline CDR1 is MNHEY and CDR2 SMNVEV (reference sequence). In nucleotides, the CDR3 is TGTGCCAGCCGGACAGGAGCCTACGGGAACATTCAGTACTTC. It is translated as CASRTGAYGNIQYF.

This chain joins TRBV7-9 and TRBJ2-5, with D maybe TRBD1 (6 bases). There are 14 residues in the CDR3. Trimming cost V 1 base and J 1 base, with 7 bases left between them. Germline CDR1 reads SEHNR; CDR2 reads FQNEAQ (reference sequence). CDR3 coding DNA: TGTGCCAGCAGCTTAGTGACAGGCCAAGAGACCCAGTACTTC. Protein product: CASSLVTGQETQYF.

V and J are TRBV29-1 and TRBJ2-1; TRBD2 agrees at 11 bases. This CDR3 spans 13 amino acids. V trimming: 6 bases; J trimming: 6 bases; junction bases outside the gene matches: 4. Germline values: CDR1 SQVTM, CDR2 ANQGSEA. The CDR3 nucleotides are TGCAGCGTCCGACTAGCGGGGACCAATGAGCAGTTCTTC. This encodes CSVRLAGTNEQFF.

The chain recombines TRBV2 with TRBJ2-2, with TRBD2 identical over 12 bases. Germline loops: CDR1 SNHLY, CDR2 FYNNEI. After removal of 6 bases from V and 1 base from J, the junction contained 9 bases not matched to a gene. CDR3 size: 18 residues. The CDR3 DNA reads as TGTGCCAGCAGCGGACTAGCGGGGCTGAAGAAGAACACCGGGGAGCTGTTTTTT. This translates into CASSGLAGLKKNTGELFF. Using reference TRBV2 and TRBJ2-2 for the parts outside the CDR3, the full variable domain is EPEVTQTPSHQVTQMGQEVILRCVPISNHLYFYWYRQILGQKVEFLVSFYNNEISEKSEIFDDQFSVERPDGSNFTLKIRSTKLEDSAMYFCASSGLAGLKKNTGELFFGEGSRLTVL.

This clonotype was detected a few times. The V call is TRBV4-1, the J call TRBJ2-3; 13 bases are shared with TRBD2. V lost 4 bases and J lost 2; bases outside the gene matches: 9. Germline V gene lookup returns CDR1 MGHRA and CDR2 YSYEKL. This CDR3 has 18 residues. CDR3 nucleotide sequence: TGCGCCAGCAGCCTGGGATTTGGGACTAGCGGGATCACAGATACGCAGTATTTT. Residues: CASSLGFGTSGITDTQYF.

The chain couples TRBV20-1 to TRBJ1-5; 7 nucleotides align to TRBD1. The germline gives CDR1 DFQATT, CDR2 SNEGSKA (reference sequence). Germline trimming cut 6 bases from V and 15 bases from J; bases unmatched to any gene: 14. The CDR3 loop spans 12 amino acids. CDR3 DNA: TGCAGTGCGCGGTCAGGGGGGGGGCATGTGCATTTT. This encodes CSARSGGGHVHF.

In this sample, this clonotype turned up once. This chain uses TRBV3-1 with TRBJ1-5; D call uncertain. V gave up 0 bases and J gave up 4 bases, with 19 bases separating them. Germline lookup yields CDR1 LGHDT and CDR2 YNNKEL (reference sequence). This CDR3 region has 18 residues. As DNA, the CDR3 is TGTGCCAGCAGCCAAGATGCACCAACCCCCGGCAGAAATCAGCCCCAGCATTTT. Its protein is CASSQDAPTPGRNQPQHF.

The chain links TRBV12-5 to TRBJ2-2, with 7 bases aligning to TRBD1. From germline, CDR1 is LGHNT and CDR2 FRNRAP. CDR3 length: 16 amino acids. V shed 3 bases and J 4 bases; nucleotides not matched to a gene: 8. CDR3 sequence (DNA): TGTGCTAGTGGTTTCCCTAGGGGGCAGAGCACCGGGGAGCTGTTTTTT. Protein sequence: CASGFPRGQSTGELFF.

V gene TRBV29-1 combines with J gene TRBJ2-2; D call uncertain. CDR1 is SQVTM, CDR2 ANQGSEA, per germline. The length of the CDR3 is 14 residues. With 2 bases removed from V and 3 bases from J, the gap between germline ends came to 10 bases. For the CDR3, the DNA is TGCAGCGTTGAAACCGGATTGTACACCGGGGAGCTGTTTTTT. Amino acids: CSVETGLYTGELFF.

The V gene is TRBV4-3, the J gene TRBJ2-7, with D perhaps TRBD2 (5 bases). The CDR3 is made up of 15 amino acids. Germline V gene sequence: CDR1 LGHNA, CDR2 YSLEER. V was pared by 0 bases and J by 3 bases, with 12 bases between. CDR3 DNA: TGCGCCAGCAGCCAAGATCTGGCGGGCTACTACGAGCAGTACTTC. Protein: CASSQDLAGYYEQYF.

This clonotype was seen a handful of times. The V gene is TRBV7-9, the J gene TRBJ2-1, with D maybe TRBD2 (5 bases). This CDR3 region has 15 residues. Germline V gives CDR1 SEHNR, CDR2 FQNEAQ (reference sequence). V was pared by 0 bases and J by 8 bases, with 14 bases between. Written as DNA, the CDR3 is TGTGCCAGCAGCTTAGCGCGGAAGAGGGTGGATGAGCAGTTCTTC. Encoded protein: CASSLARKRVDEQFF. Variable domain in full (rest from reference TRBV7-9 and TRBJ2-1): DTGVSQNPRHKITKRGQNVTFRCDPISEHNRLYWYRQTLGQGPEFLTYFQNEAQLEKSRLLSDRFSAERPKGSFSTLEIQRTEQGDSAMYLCASSLARKRVDEQFFGPGTRLTVL.

V and J are TRBV27 and TRBJ1-5, with D maybe TRBD1 (5 bases). The V gene's germline CDR1 is MNHEY and CDR2 SMNVEV (reference sequence). The V and J ends lost 5 bases and 4 bases respectively, with 15 bases between them. The CDR3 is 15 amino acids. Written as DNA, the CDR3 is TGTGCCAGCAGTCCGGGGGGACCGCTTAATCAGCCCCAGCATTTT. Translated: CASSPGGPLNQPQHF.

This clonotype was detected a few times. The V gene is TRBV27, the J gene TRBJ2-7; 7 bases agree with TRBD1. Germline V gene sequence: CDR1 MNHEY, CDR2 SMNVEV (reference sequence). Trimming removed 5 bases from V and 4 bases from J; junction bases left unmatched: 5. The CDR3 is 13 residues long. This chain's CDR3 is CASSQGTEYEQYF. The CDR3 bases are TGTGCCAGCAGTCAAGGGACAGAATACGAGCAGTACTTC.

This clonotype has more than one count but fewer than ten. The chain links TRBV7-2 to TRBJ1-5, with 8 bases matching TRBD1. CDR1 SGHTA and CDR2 FQGNSA come from the germline V gene. CDR3 length equals 16 residues. V gave up 2 bases and J gave up 7 bases; unmatched junction bases: 10. CDR3 in DNA: TGTGCCAGCAGCTTATCGGCAGGGGGCTTGGTGCAGCCCCAGCATTTT. Translating it yields CASSLSAGGLVQPQHF. Full variable domain (outside the CDR3, taken from reference TRBV7-2 and TRBJ1-5): GAGVSQSPSNKVTEKGKDVELRCDPISGHTALYWYRQSLGQGLEFLIYFQGNSAPDKSGLPSDRFSAERTGGSVSTLTIQRTQQEDSAVYLCASSLSAGGLVQPQHFGDGTRLSIL.

The CDR3 region has the DNA TGTGCCAGCAGTTACTCGGGCGGGCTTTACTCTGGAAACACCATATATTTT. Residues: CASSYSGGLYSGNTIYF. The chain has TRBV6-5 and TRBJ1-3; D is ambiguous. The CDR3 runs to 17 residues. V was trimmed by 0 bases and J by 0 bases, leaving 12 bases between them. Germline-derived CDR1 and CDR2 are MNHEY and SVGAGI.

This clonotype has only a few counts. CDR3 bases: TGTGCCAGCAGCCCCCGGGACAGGGGTTTTTCACCCCTCCACTTT. Translating it yields CASSPRDRGFSPLHF. The chain has TRBV7-6 and TRBJ1-6; 10 nucleotides align to TRBD1. Germline V gene data show CDR1 as SGHVS and CDR2 as FNYEAQ. The CDR3 loop spans 15 amino acids. Trimming at V came to 5 bases and at J to 9 bases, leaving 7 bases not matched to a gene.

There are a few counts of this clonotype. CDR3 nucleotides: TGTGCCAGCAGCTTAGTCCCGGGTTTAGGGGAGCAGTACTTC. This sequence encodes CASSLVPGLGEQYF. The rearrangement uses TRBV7-2 and TRBJ2-7, with D unresolved. The V gene's germline CDR1 is SGHTA and CDR2 FQGNSA. Trimming removed 1 base from V and 7 bases from J, with 14 bases in between. This CDR3 has 14 residues.

The chain joins TRBV5-6 to TRBJ2-7; no clear D gene. This CDR3 has 12 amino acids. Germline V lookup: CDR1 SGHDT, CDR2 YYEEEE. Trimming left V 2 bases short and J 7 bases short, with 10 bases between. The CDR3 spells CASSFAGQEQYF. The CDR3, as DNA: TGTGCCAGCAGCTTTGCAGGCCAAGAGCAGTACTTC.

This clonotype was seen only a few times. The rearrangement joins TRBV12-3 or TRBV12-4 to TRBJ2-3, with TRBD2 matching over 8 bases. This CDR3 spans 17 amino acids. The ends lost 6 bases at V and 2 bases at J; junction bases unmatched: 13. DNA of the CDR3: TGTGCCAGCAGCGGGGGGGCTGGGCGGGTGGACACAGATACGCAGTATTTT. Protein: CASSGGAGRVDTDTQYF.

This clonotype was detected many times. V and J are TRBV12-3 or TRBV12-4 and TRBJ2-2; D is undetermined. V was shortened by 3 bases and J by 7 bases, with 3 bases between the two germline ends. There are 11 residues in the CDR3. The DNA for the CDR3 is TGTGCCAGCAGTTTTGGCGGGGAGCTGTTTTTT. It specifies CASSFGGELFF.

The chain has TRBV20-1 and TRBJ2-3; D might be TRBD1 (5 bases). Germline-derived CDR1 and CDR2 are DFQATT and SNEGSKA (reference sequence). The V end lost 1 base, the J end lost 5 bases, and 16 bases lay between the germline ends. The CDR3 sequence is 15 residues long. CDR3 region: CSARVPASRGDTQYF. The CDR3 DNA follows: TGCAGTGCTAGAGTCCCCGCCTCTAGGGGAGATACGCAGTATTTT.